A single sample gave rise to the 16 T cell receptor beta chains below, sequenced in a study of blood T cell repertoires in COVID-19. Produced via immunoSEQ multiplex PCR; TCRdb's table is partial and in-frame only. The sample includes 15,000 or so clones, 75% to 85% of them seen just once. Source material: peripheral blood. These receptors were taken from an elderly man with active COVID-19.

This chain connects TRBV5-4 to TRBJ2-7; TRBD1 matches at 8 bases. J gave up 3 bases and V 5 bases, and 10 bases lay outside the gene matches. CDR1 is SGHNT and CDR2 is YYREEE in the germline V gene (reference sequence). The CDR3 has 15 amino acids. The CDR3 nucleotides read TGTGCCAGCAGTCGTGGACAGGGTAGAAACTACGAGCAGTACTTC. Protein: CASSRGQGRNYEQYF.

The chain recombines TRBV19 with TRBJ2-3, with D possibly being TRBD1 (5 bases). The germline gives CDR1 LNHDA, CDR2 SQIVND (reference sequence). Deletions cut 4 bases from V and 4 bases from J, with 15 bases between. The CDR3 runs to 15 residues. For the CDR3, the DNA is TGTGCCAGTAGTAACGAATTCCAGGGTTCAGATACGCAGTATTTT. Encoded protein: CASSNEFQGSDTQYF. Filled out from reference TRBV19 and TRBJ2-3, the complete variable domain reads DGGITQSPKYLFRKEGQNVTLSCEQNLNHDAMYWYRQDPGQGLRLIYYSQIVNDFQKGDIAEGYSVSREKKESFPLTVTSAQKNPTAFYLCASSNEFQGSDTQYFGPGTRLTVL.

The rearrangement uses TRBV18 and TRBJ1-4, with D maybe TRBD1 (6 bases). The CDR3 spans 15 residues. Trimming removed 4 bases at V and 1 base at J, with 10 bases between. Germline loops: CDR1 KGHSH, CDR2 LQKENI. The CDR3 DNA follows: TGTGCCAGCTCACTACAACAGGGAACTAATGAAAAACTGTTTTTT. This translates into CASSLQQGTNEKLFF.

This sequence joins TRBV6-5 and TRBJ2-5; no reliable D call. The V end was cut by 6 bases, the J end by 5 bases, with 7 bases between. Germline CDR1 and CDR2: MNHEY and SVGAGI. The CDR3 length is 11 residues. The CDR3 reads CASRELETQYF. CDR3 DNA sequence: TGTGCCAGCAGGGAGTTGGAGACCCAGTACTTC.

The chain employs TRBV27 and TRBJ1-1; D is possibly TRBD1 (6 bases). CDR1 and CDR2 from the germline V gene are MNHEY and SMNVEV (reference sequence). The V and J ends lost 5 bases and 0 bases respectively, with 13 bases between them. The CDR3 has 15 amino acids. CDR3 residues: CASSVQGGLNTEAFF. The DNA for the CDR3 is TGTGCCAGCAGTGTCCAAGGGGGATTGAACACTGAAGCTTTCTTT.

The chain employs TRBV7-9 and TRBJ2-7, with D maybe TRBD2 (7 bases). The length of the CDR3 is 16 residues. In germline, CDR1 is SEHNR, CDR2 FQNEAQ (reference sequence). V shed 2 bases and J shed 0 bases, with 14 bases lying between them. CDR3 sequence reads: CASSLWGGDTSYEQYF. The DNA of the CDR3 is TGTGCCAGCAGCTTATGGGGGGGGGACACCTCCTACGAGCAGTACTTC.

The chain uses TRBV2 and TRBJ2-1; weak D call: TRBD2 (5 bases). With 6 bases removed from V and 8 bases from J, the gap between germline ends came to 14 bases. Germline CDR1 is SNHLY and CDR2 is FYNNEI. This CDR3 contains 13 residues. DNA for the CDR3: TGTGCCAGCAGGGCCGGAGGAGGCTATGAGCAGTTCTTC. It encodes CASRAGGGYEQFF.

This clone was found a few times. The V call is TRBV11-1, the J call TRBJ1-3; D gene uncertain. This CDR3 has 14 residues. Germline CDR1 reads SGHAT; CDR2 reads FQDESV (reference sequence). Trimming took 5 bases from V and 0 from J, leaving 8 bases between them. CDR3 amino acids: CASSLTNSGNTIYF. In nucleotides, the CDR3 is TGTGCCAGCAGCCTAACGAACTCTGGAAACACCATATATTTT.

The chain is built from TRBV2 and TRBJ1-2; TRBD1 agrees at 7 bases. From germline, CDR1 is SNHLY and CDR2 FYNNEI. There are 15 residues in the CDR3. The V and J ends lost 6 bases and 4 bases, in that order; junction bases with no gene match: 11. CDR3 loop: CASRDAPGTVYGYTF. DNA of the CDR3: TGTGCCAGCAGAGATGCCCCCGGGACAGTCTATGGCTACACCTTC.

The chain uses TRBV30 and TRBJ1-2; D is perhaps TRBD1 (6 bases). V was cut by 4 bases and J by 4 bases, with 10 bases left in between. The germline V gene encodes CDR1 GTSNPN and CDR2 SVGIG (reference sequence). The CDR3 loop spans 12 amino acids. The chain's CDR3 is CAWTGDFYGYTF. The CDR3 DNA is TGTGCCTGGACAGGGGATTTCTATGGCTACACCTTC. Supplemented by reference TRBV30 and TRBJ1-2, the full variable domain reads SQTIHQWPATLVQPVGSPLSLECTVEGTSNPNLYWYRQAAGRGLQLLFYSVGIGQISSEVPQNLSASRPQDRQFILSSKKLLLSDSGFYLCAWTGDFYGYTFGSGTRLTVV.

The rearrangement links TRBV4-2 to TRBJ2-2, with 9 bases lining up with TRBD1. The CDR3 extends over 16 amino acids. Trimming at V came to 4 bases and at J to 7 bases, leaving 10 bases not matched to a gene. Germline assignment: CDR1 LGHNA and CDR2 YNFKEQ. The CDR3 region is CASSRSDRGYDGELFF. The CDR3 DNA reads as TGTGCCAGCAGCCGGTCGGACAGGGGCTATGACGGGGAGCTGTTTTTT.

The chain uses TRBV10-3 and TRBJ1-6; D perhaps matches TRBD1 (6 bases). Deletions cut 6 bases from V and 9 bases from J, with 9 bases between. CDR1 ENHRY and CDR2 SYGVKD come from the germline V gene. This CDR3 contains 12 residues. This CDR3 reads CAIRTGSSPLHF. The CDR3 DNA sequence: TGTGCCATCAGAACAGGGAGTTCACCCCTCCACTTT.

V is TRBV4-2 and J is TRBJ2-5, with D possibly matching TRBD2 (6 bases). Per the germline V gene, CDR1 is LGHNA and CDR2 is YNFKEQ. V was shortened by 4 bases and J by 1 base, with 37 bases between the two germline ends. CDR3 length: 23 amino acids. CDR3 residues: CASSPGSAGVGRTAGSGQETQYF. CDR3 bases: TGTGCCAGCAGCCCGGGGTCAGCCGGTGTAGGGCGTACGGCGGGGTCGGGCCAAGAGACCCAGTACTTC.

V gene TRBV7-9 combines with J gene TRBJ1-2; D might be TRBD1 (6 bases). CDR1 is SEHNR, CDR2 FQNEAQ, per germline (reference sequence). The germline V and J ends were trimmed by 4 bases and 2 bases, with 14 bases remaining between them. The length of the CDR3 is 15 residues. The CDR3 sequence: CASSSPDSINYGYTF. Here the CDR3 DNA reads TGTGCCAGCAGCTCCCCGGACAGCATAAACTATGGCTACACCTTC.

J is TRBJ2-3 and V is TRBV28; D remains ambiguous. Per the germline V gene, CDR1 is MDHEN and CDR2 is SYDVKM. Trimming left V 2 bases short and J 0 bases short, with 9 bases between. The CDR3 runs to 15 residues. The CDR3 sequence is CASSLGEASTDTQYF. CDR3 nucleotide sequence: TGTGCCAGCAGTTTAGGTGAGGCTAGCACAGATACGCAGTATTTT.

The chain uses TRBV5-4 and TRBJ1-4; possible D gene TRBD1, 6 bases. This CDR3 has 15 amino acids. The germline V and J ends were trimmed by 1 base and 2 bases, with 9 bases remaining between them. The germline gives CDR1 SGHNT, CDR2 YYREEE (reference sequence). In DNA form, the CDR3 reads TGTGCCAGCAGCTTGAGGCAGGGGACTAATGAAAAACTGTTTTTT. It encodes CASSLRQGTNEKLFF.